This TCR beta chain stems from a study of blood T cell repertoires in COVID-19. Overall study context: The cDNA or gDNA used as material had been derived from T cells, B-cell-depleted T cells, or PBMCs.

Germline CDR1 is DFQATT and CDR2 is SNEGSKA (reference sequence). Trimming cost V 3 bases and J 0 bases, with 3 bases left between them. This CDR3 is 12 amino acids long. In regard to this clone: The sample holds other DNA sequences that translate to the same CDR3.

Original processing methods: Estimated nucleated cell counts came from reference gene primer amplification. Measured with immunoSEQ multiplex PCR; TCRdb has only the in-frame clones, and not every one. That table supplies the V and J calls and clone size; D and trimming were determined from the DNA. The repertoire holds about 390,000 clones, with around 87% as singletons. It was during active infection that Seattle patients were enrolled and then longitudinally followed. Material: peripheral blood. J is TRBJ1-5 and V is TRBV20-1, with D unclear. The sequence was obtained from a woman aged 60 to 75 with COVID-19, enrolled during active disease. CDR3 protein: CSASRSNQPQHF. The CDR3 region has the DNA TGCAGTGCTAGTCGTAGCAATCAGCCCCAGCATTTT.